This record looks at one TCR beta chain sequence and its context. The antigen it binds to is not known. Per-base quality was not reported, and no clone a single base away is much larger than it. This sample stems from a study of cytomegalovirus exposure and HLA in healthy donors (dated by TCRdb to 2015 to 2018). Broadly, across the study: An earlier analysis of some 500 of the donors reported about 290 Gb of sequence data and 100 million to 130 million unique TCR beta sequences from about 200 million T cells. A later genetic analysis used genome-wide SNP genotypes for 398 of the 666 donors, treating that subset as a discovery cohort. Among the roughly 430 genotyped donors, under 90% belonged to the genetic ancestry cluster associated with self-reported Caucasian donors. The study profiled the T cell repertoires of fewer than 850 subjects by immunosequencing and related them to cytomegalovirus serostatus. All discovery cohort repertoires had been generated on a single sequencing platform. In the later analysis, no new phenotypic data were used to find candidate immune exposures; instead, reliance was placed on TCR beta sequences and their occurrence across donors. The aim of the study was to test whether cataloging public T cell receptors could identify signatures of past pathogen exposure. A later analysis re-examined previously published TCR beta repertoires from several hundred donors and added high-resolution HLA genotyping to investigate patterns of TCR occurrence. Class I and class II HLA loci were covered by the typing at four-digit resolution. To predict cytomegalovirus infection status, the study brought together high-throughput TCR immunosequencing, statistical association of individual TCRs with disease status, and machine learning. Along with the approximately 620-subject first cohort, a separate validation cohort of roughly 110 different subjects was used. A handful of DR-DQ haplotypes were handled as single units for association and clustering because linkage in the cohort was strong. Across 300 to 400 genotyped donors of the cohort, an average of approximately 240,000 unique TCR beta nucleotide sequences per donor were sequenced, and 15% to 20% of those sequences were non-productive. An earlier analysis of several hundred of the donors applied high-throughput TCR beta sequencing to assess whether each TCR beta V gene segment acted as functional or pseudogenic. Alongside the repertoire data, information on donor age, sex, ethnicity and CMV serostatus was compiled. Roughly 300 gigabases of sequencing data and approximately 92 million unique TCR sequences made up an early release that covered approximately 700 HLA-typed donors. The number of donors typed differed by locus, with roughly 620-630 for A, B, C, DRB1 and DQB1, over 500 for DQA1, 600 to 610 for DPA1, and some 440 for DPB1. Results the study describes overall, beyond this receptor: In the study, around 150 TCR beta chains were listed as associated with cytomegalovirus. A later analysis found that HLA-associated TCR beta chains were more clonally expanded and had lower generation probabilities than equally common non-associated chains. The cohort was sequenced for TCR beta chains only, and without alpha or paired-chain data the features that could be detected were limited. A later analysis found that most CMV-associated TCR beta chains appeared HLA-restricted, with HLA associations seemingly driven largely by CMV exposure. Linkage disequilibrium might explain the correlated functional status among segregating V segments, but an unknown experimental factor could not be excluded. According to a later analysis, parvovirus B19, influenza, CMV and Epstein-Barr virus appeared linked to several top co-occurrence clusters. Because counts were too low, 15 to 20 rarely observed V segments, including chromosome 9 orphons, were excluded from the earlier analysis of 587 of the donors. A further reported finding was that TCR beta sequences accurately predicted the HLA-A and HLA-B alleles for most subjects in the first cohort. When HLA alleles, especially DR and DQ, strongly co-occurred, attributing TCR associations to individual alleles was difficult. Three of the identified cytomegalovirus-associated TCR beta chains were confirmed in vitro to be specific for cytomegalovirus antigens. Because HLA typing was missing for some donors at each locus, association tests included only the typed subset. CMV serostatus was the only immune exposure information available for the cohort. In a later genetic analysis, a missense DCLRE1C variant was associated with V-gene and J-gene trimming of TCR beta chains, and the association was replicated in an independent cohort. According to a later analysis, TCR association rates differed among HLA loci, with DRB1 alleles showing the most associated TCRs and HLA-C alleles showing the fewest. Broadly in line with IMGT annotations, most TCR beta V segments showed up in productive rearrangements about 90% or about 30% of the time in an earlier analysis of 450 to 600 of the donors. Compared with the 666-donor mean, donors in an Asian-associated ancestry cluster had fewer N-insertions in productive TCRs, according to a later genetic analysis. It was suggested by the authors that the approach could potentially be generalized to other disease states and immunological phenotypes. Specific HLA alleles were associated with 15,000 to 20,000 TCR beta sequences at a false discovery rate of 0.05 in a later analysis. Most TCR sequences were seen in very few donors, while some public TCRs were found in many individuals. A cluster of highly shared sequence variants was judged likely to be a technical artifact of the sequencing pipeline. Cytomegalovirus status was reported to be diagnosed by the classifier with high specificity and sensitivity in both the original and validation cohorts. Roughly uniform sequencing depth across donors was assumed in presence/absence analyses, although this assumption may not hold.

The library was obtained by the immunoSEQ multiplex PCR assay. A mixture of 60 forward primers for TCR Vbeta segments and 13 reverse primers for TCR Jbeta segments was used in the multiplex PCR. A multiplex PCR assay on genomic DNA amplified the CDR3 region of rearranged TCR beta genes. The amplified TCR beta libraries were sequenced on the Illumina HiSeq System as 87-base-pair reads. Per the authors' processing: Across the 500 to 850 repertoires, a later analysis counted 60 million to 90 million unique TCR beta chains, some 11 million of which were shared by at least two donors. A nearest-neighbor algorithm error-corrected the raw reads and collapsed the reads into unique sequences, merging closely related sequences to remove PCR and sequencing errors. To assign V, D and J gene segments, CDR3 sequences were aligned to IMGT reference sequences. For a sequence to be retained, a match of at least six nucleotides to both a V gene segment and a J gene segment was required. A rearrangement was called productive if the CDR3 had no stop codons and remained in frame with V and J, and every other rearrangement was called non-productive. Following IMGT convention, CDR3 was defined as the stretch from the second conserved V-encoded cysteine to the conserved J-encoded phenylalanine. The earlier analysis of about 610 of the donors excluded sequences that lacked an unambiguous match to a single V gene segment. In an earlier analysis of 587 of the donors, a V segment was called functional when productive rearrangements were above 56.7%, and segregating when the standard deviation between donors exceeded 5%. A statistical classification framework was built to diagnose cytomegalovirus status from the catalog of TCR beta chain sequences. V and J gene assignment, in a later analysis, came from comparing TCR nucleotide sequences with IMGT/GENE-DB human TR gene sequences. In a later analysis, CDR3 sequences and most-parsimonious VDJ recombination scenarios were assigned using the TCRdist pipeline. A later analysis defined each TCR beta chain by its CDR3 amino acid sequence plus V-gene family, and excluded reads lacking a unique V-gene family. A later analysis removed 592 highly shared, low-generation-probability nucleotide sequences to deal with suspected cross-contamination and a sequencing artifact. In a later analysis, a clonal expansion index was calculated for each public chain from normalized within-repertoire ranks of inferred template counts. In a later analysis, generation probabilities were computed using a VDJ recombination model fitted to out-of-frame rearrangements, and the results were checked against IGoR. In a later analysis, hypergeometric tests were used to score TCR-TCR, TCR-HLA and TCR-CMV co-occurrence, with a repertoire-size bias correction applied to TCR pairs. In a later analysis, false discovery rates were estimated by permuting HLA or CMV assignments 20 times. In a later analysis, co-occurring TCRs were grouped using DBSCAN, and TCRdist sequence similarity was added for clustering within HLA-allele-positive subsets. Repertoires with fewer than 30,000 or more than 120,000 public chains were left out of co-occurrence clustering, as were about 5 repertoires with anomalous nucleotide sharing. TCRdb retrieved this table from immuneACCESS and kept in-frame rearrangements only. Not all clones are present; in checked studies, unresolved V genes account for under half, and no reason is known for the remainder. The V and J calls and clone size are taken from that table; D and trimming were inferred from the DNA. The sample table contains around 120,000 clones; only one count was recorded for about three quarters of them. The top ten constitute approximately 1.8% of the sample.

In total, 666 healthy bone marrow donors made up the cohort. At the time of sampling, all cohort members were nominally healthy, though unrecorded immune exposures were likely present. The donor was CMV seronegative and was included in the group of several hundred seronegative cohort members. Each donor provided a peripheral blood sample, and peripheral blood mononuclear cells were used for TCR beta sequencing. The Qiagen DNeasy Blood Extraction Kit was used to extract genomic DNA from the blood cell samples. The sample comprised PBMCs. The clonotype was recovered from a woman aged 40 to 49 in good health and CMV-seronegative.

The CDR3 is CASSYSPGGGDTQYF. The nucleotide sequence is TGTGCCAGCAGTTACTCCCCGGGGGGCGGTGATACGCAGTATTTT. The chain is encoded by TRBV6-6 joined to TRBJ2-3, with a tentative D gene TRBD2 over 7 matching bases. CDR1 and CDR2 were assigned from the germline V gene (reference sequence) as MNHNY and SVGAGI. Relative to germline, V is 0 bases shorter and J is 6 bases shorter, with 13 bases between their ends. Taken from cysteine to phenylalanine, the CDR3 has 15 residues. The entry retains the CDR3 DNA only, 45 bases that are in frame from base 1.